A single sample gave rise to the 24 T cell receptor beta chains below, sequenced in a study of blood T cell repertoires in COVID-19. Generated by immunoSEQ multiplex PCR, the TCRdb table keeps only in-frame clones and is missing some. The data hold 250,000 to 300,000 clones, with about 87% observed a single time. The material sequenced was peripheral blood. These receptors were taken from an older woman with COVID-19, enrolled during active disease.

The V and J genes are TRBV12-3 or TRBV12-4 and TRBJ1-5; the D is unclear. The CDR3 totals 13 residues. Between the trimmed V and J ends, which lost 6 bases and 6 bases, there was a span of 12 bases. CDR3 loop: CASSRSGGQPQHF. The DNA of the CDR3 is TGTGCCAGCAGCCGTTCTGGAGGTCAGCCCCAGCATTTT.

V and J are TRBV7-3 and TRBJ1-2; 7 nucleotides match TRBD1. This CDR3 has 16 amino acids. Per the germline V gene, CDR1 is SGHTA and CDR2 is FQGTGA. V dropped 1 base and J dropped 4; count of bases not matched to a gene: 9. The CDR3 DNA sequence: TGTGCCAGCAGCTTAAGCCCCTATGACAGGGCCTATGGCTACACCTTC. Translated, it gives CASSLSPYDRAYGYTF.

The chain links TRBV19 to TRBJ1-3; no reliable D call. The V end was cut by 0 bases, the J end by 2 bases, with 14 bases between. Germline V gives CDR1 LNHDA, CDR2 SQIVND (reference sequence). The CDR3 has 17 amino acids. CDR3 amino acids: CASSIDVMENAGNTIYF. CDR3 in DNA: TGTGCCAGTAGTATAGACGTCATGGAGAACGCTGGAAACACCATATATTTT.

The chain has TRBV11-3 and TRBJ1-1; the D is unclear. Germline CDR1 SGHNT, CDR2 YENEEA. Trimming removed 4 bases from V and 1 base from J, with 7 bases in between. The CDR3 is made up of 13 amino acids. The CDR3 region has the DNA TGTGCCAGCAGCTCTTACACGAACACTGAAGCTTTCTTT. This codes for CASSSYTNTEAFF.

CDR3 sequence (DNA): TGTGCCAGCAGCTTACCCACCCTCAGGGAATTGTTCTTC. Encoded protein: CASSLPTLRELFF. The chain combines TRBV7-9 with TRBJ2-1; possibly TRBD1 for D (5 bases). V was clipped by 2 bases and J by 15 bases, with 17 bases between them. The V gene's germline CDR1 is SEHNR and CDR2 FQNEAQ (reference sequence). The CDR3 extends over 13 amino acids.

In this sample, this clone turned up once. The chain employs TRBV27 and TRBJ1-2; perhaps TRBD1 as D (5 bases). The V end was cut by 8 bases, the J end by 4 bases, with 14 bases between. The CDR3 is 13 residues long. CDR1 and CDR2 from the germline V gene are MNHEY and SMNVEV (reference sequence). The CDR3 sequence is CASGQQGVYGYTF. The CDR3 DNA follows: TGTGCCAGCGGTCAGCAGGGCGTCTATGGCTACACCTTC.

The chain couples TRBV18 to TRBJ2-7; 9 nucleotides align to TRBD2. CDR3 size: 17 residues. CDR1 is KGHSH and CDR2 is LQKENI in the germline V gene. V gave up 3 bases and J gave up 5 bases; unmatched junction bases: 14. CDR3 amino acids: CASSPNSGGNGRNEQYF. Written as DNA, the CDR3 is TGTGCCAGCTCACCTAATAGCGGGGGTAACGGCAGGAACGAGCAGTACTTC.

The chain is built from TRBV11-2 and TRBJ2-5; D ambiguous. The length of the CDR3 is 13 residues. Looked up from germline, CDR1 is SGHAT and CDR2 is FQNNGV. The V end lost 1 base, the J end lost 2 bases, and 5 bases lay between the germline ends. CDR3 coding DNA: TGTGCCAGCAGCTTAGGAGGACAAGAGACCCAGTACTTC. Its translation is CASSLGGQETQYF.

The chain couples TRBV19 to TRBJ1-2, with 12 bases lining up with TRBD1. Germline CDR1 reads LNHDA; CDR2 reads SQIVND (reference sequence). After removal of 10 bases from V and 4 bases from J, the junction contained 13 bases not matched to a gene. The CDR3 length is 16 residues. The CDR3 is CATDPGTGGTSYGYTF. CDR3 coding DNA: TGTGCCACAGACCCCGGGACAGGGGGCACGAGCTATGGCTACACCTTC. Complete variable domain (other parts from reference TRBV19 and TRBJ1-2): DGGITQSPKYLFRKEGQNVTLSCEQNLNHDAMYWYRQDPGQGLRLIYYSQIVNDFQKGDIAEGYSVSREKKESFPLTVTSAQKNPTAFYLCATDPGTGGTSYGYTFGSGTRLTVV.

V is TRBV3-1 (or the pseudogene TRBV3-2) and J is TRBJ2-2; 12 nucleotides line up with TRBD2. From germline, CDR1 is LGHDT and CDR2 YNNKEL (reference sequence). The CDR3 length is 15 residues. V trimming: 4 bases; J trimming: 7 bases; junction bases outside the gene matches: 4. CDR3 sequence reads: CASSRLAGAVGELFF. CDR3 nucleotide sequence: TGTGCCAGCAGCCGACTAGCGGGAGCCGTCGGGGAGCTGTTTTTT.

The chain employs TRBV29-1 and TRBJ2-4; D perhaps matches TRBD2 (7 bases). This CDR3 comprises 16 residues. Germline CDR1 is SQVTM and CDR2 is ANQGSEA. The V end was cut by 8 bases, the J end by 0 bases, with 20 bases between. This CDR3 is CSYIGGQRLAKNIQYF. The CDR3 DNA reads as TGCAGCTACATCGGGGGGCAGAGACTAGCCAAAAACATTCAGTACTTC.

This clone was recorded only once. The CDR3 loop reads CAWRPRGLGETQYF. The CDR3 DNA sequence: TGTGCCTGGAGACCCAGGGGGTTGGGAGAGACCCAGTACTTC. This rearrangement joins TRBV30 to TRBJ2-5; 7 bases are shared with TRBD1. Losses at the gene ends were 3 bases for V and 4 bases for J; bases not matched to a gene: 8. The V gene's germline CDR1 is GTSNPN and CDR2 SVGIG (reference sequence). The CDR3 sequence is 14 residues long.

This clone was seen just once. The gene calls are TRBV6-5 and TRBJ2-3, with D tentatively TRBD2 (6 bases). Germline V gene data show CDR1 as MNHEY and CDR2 as SVGAGI. The CDR3 runs 14 residues. Between the trimmed V and J ends, which lost 0 bases and 6 bases, there was a span of 10 bases. This CDR3 reads CASSYSSSVDTQYF. DNA of the CDR3: TGTGCCAGCAGTTACTCGTCTAGCGTGGATACGCAGTATTTT.

The chain uses TRBV5-1 and TRBJ2-7, with 9 nucleotides matching TRBD2. Germline CDR1 reads SGHRS; CDR2 reads YFSETQ. V dropped 0 bases and J dropped 1; count of bases not matched to a gene: 2. The CDR3 loop spans 15 amino acids. Here the CDR3 reads CASSLGTSVSYEQYF. DNA of the CDR3: TGCGCCAGCAGCTTGGGGACTAGCGTATCCTACGAGCAGTACTTC.

This sequence joins TRBV30 and TRBJ1-2; 9 nucleotides line up with TRBD1. The CDR3 has 15 amino acids. The J segment lost 6 bases and the V segment lost 2 bases, leaving 10 bases of the junction unmatched. Germline values: CDR1 GTSNPN, CDR2 SVGIG (reference sequence). The CDR3 region is CAWSSFGTGRNGYTF. The DNA for the CDR3 is TGTGCCTGGAGTTCATTCGGGACAGGGAGGAATGGCTACACCTTC.

This clone came up many times. The chain is built from TRBV7-6 and TRBJ2-1, with D possibly TRBD2 on 7 matching bases. Germline V lookup: CDR1 SGHVS, CDR2 FNYEAQ. The CDR3 totals 14 residues. V shed 6 bases and J shed 8 bases, with 17 bases lying between them. CDR3 protein: CASSHGQGRDEQFF. CDR3 nucleotides: TGTGCCAGCAGTCACGGGCAGGGGAGGGATGAGCAGTTCTTC.

This clone showed up many times. V gene TRBV29-1 combines with J gene TRBJ1-3; unclear D gene. V lost 4 bases to trimming and J lost 4 bases, with 5 bases between them. The CDR3 runs to 11 residues. Per the germline V gene, CDR1 is SQVTM and CDR2 is ANQGSEA. The CDR3 DNA reads as TGCAGCGTTGGTTCGGGAAACACCATATATTTT. As protein: CSVGSGNTIYF.

This clone was seen just once. The rearrangement links TRBV20-1 to TRBJ1-6, with a weak D call TRBD1 (5 bases). The germline V and J ends were trimmed by 3 bases and 5 bases, with 14 bases remaining between them. Germline CDR1 and CDR2: DFQATT and SNEGSKA (reference sequence). CDR3 length: 15 amino acids. The DNA for the CDR3 is TGCAGTGCTAGTCTCAGGGCTTCAGATAATTCACCCCTCCACTTT. This codes for CSASLRASDNSPLHF.

V and J are TRBV27 and TRBJ2-7; 9 bases line up with TRBD1. The V and J ends lost 4 bases and 6 bases, in that order; junction bases with no gene match: 10. The CDR3 spans 15 residues. Germline assignment: CDR1 MNHEY and CDR2 SMNVEV (reference sequence). CDR3: CASSSPGQGIVEQYF. For the CDR3, the DNA is TGTGCCAGCAGTTCTCCGGGACAGGGAATAGTCGAGCAGTACTTC.

The chain uses TRBV3-1 (or the pseudogene TRBV3-2) and TRBJ1-2; D possibly corresponds to TRBD1 (5 bases). Deletions cut 5 bases from V and 5 bases from J, with 12 bases between. There are 13 residues in the CDR3. Germline loops: CDR1 LGHDT, CDR2 YNNKEL (reference sequence). The CDR3 region has the DNA TGTGCCAGCAGCGACCAGGGCGGATATGGCTACACCTTC. Residues: CASSDQGGYGYTF.

This chain uses TRBV9 with TRBJ2-2; 8 nucleotides match TRBD2. Germline loops: CDR1 SGDLS, CDR2 YYNGEE. V lost 3 bases and J lost 5; bases outside the gene matches: 9. The CDR3 consists of 16 residues. The CDR3 DNA sequence: TGTGCCAGCAGCGCGAGGGGACTAGTAGGAACCGGGGAGCTGTTTTTT. Translating gives CASSARGLVGTGELFF.

V gene TRBV30 combines with J gene TRBJ2-7; D is possibly TRBD1 (6 bases). Germline-derived CDR1 and CDR2 are GTSNPN and SVGIG (reference sequence). This CDR3 has 13 residues. V was trimmed by 7 bases and J by 6 bases, leaving 19 bases between them. The CDR3 region has the DNA TGTGCCTTCATGGGACACATTGGTGGCGAGCAGTACTTC. Translation: CAFMGHIGGEQYF.

The chain combines TRBV7-9 with TRBJ1-6, with 9 bases matching TRBD1. Germline assignment: CDR1 SEHNR and CDR2 FQNEAQ (reference sequence). The CDR3 contains 14 residues. V lost 3 bases to trimming and J lost 8 bases; unmatched junction nucleotides: 2. CDR3 sequence: CASSLGQGYSPLHF. The DNA for the CDR3 is TGTGCCAGCAGCTTGGGACAGGGATATTCACCCCTCCACTTT.

Comments on this clone: A much bigger clone sits one base away, suggesting this may be a read error. The chain has TRBV10-3 and TRBJ2-7, with 9 bases lining up with TRBD2. CDR1 ENHRY and CDR2 SYGVKD come from the germline V gene. This CDR3 is 19 amino acids long. Unmatched junction bases numbered 22, after V lost 8 bases and J lost 2 bases. Written as DNA, the CDR3 is TGTGCCATCTGTGGGACGGGGGCGGGAGGGCCACCGGGGGCCTACGAGCAGTACTTC. It translates to CAICGTGAGGPPGAYEQYF.